Shown below are 23 T cell receptor beta chains from a single sample sequenced in a study of T cell repertoires in cytomegalovirus infection. One entry per CDR3 protein results from TCRdb running MiXCR on the reads. The sample carries hundreds of thousands of distinct CDR3 sequences, approximately 32% recorded once. Which antigens these TCRs recognize remains unknown. Sample: cultured PBMCs, taken from culture after CMV antigen stimulation. The receptor set was obtained from a human donor in good health (CMV status not recorded). Some clones in this sample may be carry-over from other donors' samples.

This rearrangement joins TRBV5-1 to TRBJ1-1, with unresolved D. Per the germline V gene, CDR1 is SGHRS and CDR2 is YFSETQ. The CDR3 extends over 13 amino acids. Trimming shortened V by 0 bases and J by 3 bases, and 6 bases separated the two germline ends. CDR3 loop: CASSLELDTEAFF. CDR3 bases: TGCGCCAGCAGCTTGGAACTGGACACTGAAGCTTTCTTT. Combining the CDR3 with reference TRBV5-1 and TRBJ1-1 gives the whole variable domain KAGVTQTPRYLIKTRGQQVTLSCSPISGHRSVSWYQQTPGQGLQFLFEYFSETQRNKGNFPGRFSGRQFSNSRSEMNVSTLELGDSALYLCASSLELDTEAFFGQGTRLTVV.

The rearrangement links TRBV12-3 or TRBV12-4 to TRBJ1-3, with a possible D match to TRBD1 (5 bases). V dropped 10 bases and J dropped 1 base, with 11 bases sitting between them. The CDR3 runs to 13 residues. CDR3 amino acids: CATQTGSGNTIYF. Written as DNA, the CDR3 is TGTGCCACCCAAACAGGTTCTGGAAACACCATATATTTT.

This clonotype was seen ten or more times. The genes are TRBV12-3 or TRBV12-4 and TRBJ1-1, with unresolved D. V was cut by 6 bases and J by 1 base, with 3 bases left in between. The CDR3 is 11 amino acids. Here the CDR3 DNA reads TGTGCCAGCAGGGGGAACACTGAAGCTTTCTTT. Protein: CASRGNTEAFF.

This rearrangement joins TRBV25-1 to TRBJ1-2; the match to TRBD1 covers 7 bases. V gave up 4 bases and J gave up 6 bases; unmatched junction bases: 8. The CDR3 loop spans 14 amino acids. The germline gives CDR1 MGHDK, CDR2 SYGVNS. The DNA of the CDR3 is TGTGCCAGCAGTGGAAATCAGGGGGGTCATGGCTACACCTTC. Its translation: CASSGNQGGHGYTF.

The rearrangement uses TRBV7-9 and TRBJ1-1; a possible D gene is TRBD1 (5 bases). CDR1 is SEHNR and CDR2 is FQNEAQ in the germline V gene (reference sequence). Trimming removed 6 bases at V and 0 bases at J, with 17 bases between. The CDR3 spans 16 residues. The CDR3 nucleotides read TGTGCCAGCAGGCCGGGTTGGGCAGGGCTGAACACTGAAGCTTTCTTT. It is translated as CASRPGWAGLNTEAFF.

This clonotype appeared a few times. The chain couples TRBV6-1 to TRBJ1-1; D not resolved. The CDR3 contains 13 residues. Germline CDR1 and CDR2: MNHNS and SASEGT. V shed 7 bases and J shed 1 base, with 10 bases lying between them. The CDR3 loop is CASKWERNTEAFF. CDR3 sequence (DNA): TGTGCCAGCAAGTGGGAAAGGAACACTGAAGCTTTCTTT.

This clonotype was recorded a few times. The chain joins TRBV7-2 to TRBJ2-7; 7 positions agree with TRBD2. The CDR3 is made up of 15 amino acids. Germline CDR1 SGHTA, CDR2 FQGNSA. J lost 2 bases, V lost 4 bases, and 8 bases had no gene match. This CDR3 reads CASSYLSGETYEQYF. In nucleotides, the CDR3 is TGTGCCAGCAGCTATCTCAGCGGGGAGACCTACGAGCAGTACTTC.

The DNA of the CDR3 is TGTGCCAGCAGTTTATCGGCGGGATACGCAGATACGCAGTATTTT. Residues: CASSLSAGYADTQYF. The chain employs TRBV28 and TRBJ2-3, with a possible D match to TRBD2 (6 bases). Looked up from germline, CDR1 is MDHEN and CDR2 is SYDVKM. Trimming took off 1 base at V and 4 bases at J, with 12 bases between the two ends. The CDR3 length is 15 residues.

This clonotype was counted many times. The V gene is TRBV12-3 or TRBV12-4, the J gene TRBJ2-7, with TRBD2 identical over 8 bases. The CDR3 is 15 residues long. V dropped 5 bases and J dropped 4; count of bases not matched to a gene: 10. CDR3 nucleotides: TGTGCCAGCAGTCCCTCCCCGGGACTAGGGTACGAGCAGTACTTC. Protein sequence: CASSPSPGLGYEQYF.

The chain links TRBV11-3 to TRBJ2-3; TRBD2 agrees at 15 bases. J lost 1 base, V lost 5 bases, and 7 bases had no gene match. The CDR3 extends over 18 amino acids. Per germline, CDR1 SGHNT and CDR2 YENEEA. The CDR3 spells CASSPGTSGRPGTDTQYF. The CDR3 nucleotides are TGTGCCAGCAGCCCCGGGACTAGCGGGAGGCCGGGCACAGATACGCAGTATTTT.

The chain couples TRBV6-1 to TRBJ2-5; D gene uncertain. The CDR3 runs to 13 residues. V gave up 1 base and J gave up 3 bases, with 6 bases separating them. CDR1 is MNHNS, CDR2 SASEGT, per germline. CDR3 in DNA: TGTGCCAGCAGTGAAGAAAGGGAAGAGACCCAGTACTTC. This encodes CASSEEREETQYF.

The chain links TRBV12-3 or TRBV12-4 to TRBJ2-3, with 11 bases fitting TRBD2. This CDR3 has 17 amino acids. After removal of 0 bases from V and 0 bases from J, the junction contained 2 bases not matched to a gene. The CDR3 loop reads CASSLARLAGSTDTQYF. CDR3 sequence (DNA): TGTGCCAGCAGTTTAGCGCGACTAGCGGGGAGCACAGATACGCAGTATTTT.

CDR3 in amino acids: CASSLFGTGDTEAFF. The CDR3 bases are TGTGCCAGTAGTCTATTCGGGACAGGGGACACTGAAGCTTTCTTT. The chain couples TRBV19 to TRBJ1-1; 10 nucleotides align to TRBD1. Germline loops: CDR1 LNHDA, CDR2 SQIVND (reference sequence). The J segment lost 3 bases and the V segment lost 5 bases, leaving 6 bases of the junction unmatched. This CDR3 is built from 15 residues.

This clonotype appeared a few times. The chain uses TRBV20-1 and TRBJ2-1, with 9 bases lining up with TRBD1. Unmatched junction bases numbered 6, after V lost 0 bases and J lost 6 bases. The CDR3 spans 15 residues. Germline V gene sequence: CDR1 DFQATT, CDR2 SNEGSKA (reference sequence). CDR3 bases: TGCAGTGCTAGAGATCACAGGGGGCCAGGCAATGAGCAGTTCTTC. This translates into CSARDHRGPGNEQFF.

The genes are TRBV6-1 and TRBJ1-1; 10 bases match TRBD1. The CDR3 length is 14 residues. Germline V gene lookup returns CDR1 MNHNS and CDR2 SASEGT. V shed 6 bases and J 5 bases; nucleotides not matched to a gene: 6. CDR3 bases: TGTGCCAGCAGCCGGACAGGGGGGAGGACTGAAGCTTTCTTT. Encoded protein: CASSRTGGRTEAFF.

The chain carries TRBV4-1 and TRBJ2-7; D call uncertain. The V gene's germline CDR1 is MGHRA and CDR2 YSYEKL. Trimming pared 4 bases from V and 3 bases from J, leaving 10 bases between. CDR3 length: 13 residues. CDR3 loop: CASSPQDGYEQYF. CDR3 nucleotides: TGCGCCAGCAGCCCCCAGGACGGCTACGAGCAGTACTTC.

V is TRBV7-2 and J is TRBJ2-7, with TRBD1 matching 8 bases. This CDR3 is built from 15 residues. In germline, CDR1 is SGHTA, CDR2 FQGNSA. The trim removed 5 bases at V and 5 bases at J, leaving 11 bases unmatched. The DNA for the CDR3 is TGTGCCAGCAGCAGAAGGCGGGACAGGTACCACGAGCAGTACTTC. Encoded protein: CASSRRRDRYHEQYF.

This rearrangement joins TRBV6-6 to TRBJ1-5; no definite D call. Germline V gene data show CDR1 as MNHNY and CDR2 as SVGAGI (reference sequence). The V gene lost 6 bases and the J gene lost 3 bases, with 12 bases spanning the gap. The CDR3 has 14 amino acids. The CDR3 reads CASRAGFPNQPQHF. The CDR3 DNA is TGTGCCAGCAGAGCCGGGTTCCCCAATCAGCCCCAGCATTTT.

This clonotype has a handful of counts. V is TRBV4-2 and J is TRBJ2-6; D gene uncertain. V lost 0 bases and J 2 bases, leaving 14 bases between the germline ends. The CDR3 extends over 18 amino acids. In germline, CDR1 is LGHNA, CDR2 YNFKEQ. This CDR3 reads CASSQDKGRMAGANVLTF. For the CDR3, the DNA is TGTGCCAGCAGCCAAGATAAAGGGCGGATGGCTGGGGCCAACGTCCTGACTTTC.

At least ten counts were recorded for this clonotype. V usage is TRBV7-2 and J usage is TRBJ1-1; D remains unclear. The CDR3 totals 12 residues. Germline V gene lookup returns CDR1 SGHTA and CDR2 FQGNSA. V dropped 2 bases and J dropped 8 bases, with 9 bases sitting between them. CDR3 sequence (DNA): TGTGCCAGCAGCTTATGGGCGCACGAAGCTTTCTTT. Amino acids: CASSLWAHEAFF.

J is TRBJ2-7 and V is TRBV5-6; TRBD1 or TRBD2 may be the D gene (5 bases each). CDR1 and CDR2 from the germline V gene are SGHDT and YYEEEE. The V end lost 3 bases, the J end lost 4 bases, and 14 bases lay between the germline ends. The CDR3 loop spans 14 amino acids. The CDR3 region has the DNA TGTGCCAGCAGCTGGGGACCGGAGGTGTACGAGCAGTACTTC. This encodes CASSWGPEVYEQYF.

This clonotype was seen only a few times. The rearrangement uses TRBV12-3 or TRBV12-4 and TRBJ2-2; D is undetermined. The V and J ends lost 6 bases and 6 bases respectively, with 8 bases between them. The CDR3 length is 12 residues. The CDR3 reads CASSPRPGELFF. CDR3 nucleotides: TGTGCCAGCAGCCCAAGACCCGGGGAGCTGTTTTTT.

The CDR3 sequence: CASSLVLSGANVLTF. DNA for the CDR3: TGTGCCAGCAGCTTAGTCCTCTCTGGGGCCAACGTCCTGACTTTC. This chain uses TRBV7-8 with TRBJ2-6; D is uncertain. The V end lost 1 base, the J end lost 0 bases, and 4 bases lay between the germline ends. The CDR3 is 15 residues long. Germline CDR1 SGHVS, CDR2 FQNEAQ.